These 19 T cell receptor beta chains were sequenced from one sample in a study of T-cell memory formation after mild COVID-19. TCRdb re-analysed the 5' RACE reads in MiXCR, keeping a single row per CDR3 protein. The data hold about 400,000 distinct CDR3 sequences, with roughly 17% observed a single time. Sequenced material: PBMCs or a T cell subset sorted from them (not recorded which). All receptors derive from a man aged 18 to 29 who had mild COVID-19 (a few samples of this study predate the infection). Cell type and time point are not known.

The gene calls are TRBV20-1 and TRBJ1-5; D not resolved. This CDR3 spans 13 amino acids. Germline loops: CDR1 DFQATT, CDR2 SNEGSKA (reference sequence). V dropped 3 bases and J dropped 8 bases, with 14 bases sitting between them. The CDR3 region has the DNA TGCAGTGCTAGGTACGCAGTCGGAGAGCCCCAGCATTTT. Translating it yields CSARYAVGEPQHF.

The genes are TRBV5-1 and TRBJ2-5; TRBD2 matches at 10 bases. This CDR3 is built from 16 residues. Germline V gene data show CDR1 as SGHRS and CDR2 as YFSETQ. V trimming: 1 base; J trimming: 1 base; junction bases outside the gene matches: 4. The CDR3 DNA follows: TGCGCCAGCAGCTTGACCTTAGCGGGGGGCCAAGAGACCCAGTACTTC. Protein: CASSLTLAGGQETQYF.

Here the CDR3 reads CATSTIGVGYEQYF. In nucleotides, the CDR3 is TGTGCCACCAGCACCATCGGGGTGGGTTACGAGCAGTACTTC. The genes are TRBV15 and TRBJ2-7; possibly TRBD2 for D (5 bases). The CDR3 spans 14 residues. V gave up 4 bases and J gave up 4 bases, with 14 bases separating them. Germline V gene data show CDR1 as LNHNV and CDR2 as YYDKDF (reference sequence).

This clonotype showed up just a few times. The chain joins TRBV28 to TRBJ2-3; no reliable D call. This CDR3 spans 12 amino acids. V was cut by 5 bases and J by 4 bases, with 7 bases left in between. Germline CDR1 MDHEN, CDR2 SYDVKM. As DNA, the CDR3 is TGTGCCAGCAGTAAATTATCAGATACGCAGTATTTT. Protein: CASSKLSDTQYF.

The J gene is TRBJ1-1, the V gene TRBV7-2, with TRBD1 as a possible D gene (6 bases). The CDR3 has 16 amino acids. V was clipped by 3 bases and J by 3 bases, with 17 bases between them. CDR1 and CDR2 from the germline V gene are SGHTA and FQGNSA. In nucleotides, the CDR3 is TGTGCCAGCAGCTTCTTCGGACAGAGCAGGTACACTGAAGCTTTCTTT. Translation gives CASSFFGQSRYTEAFF.

The rearrangement links TRBV7-6 to TRBJ1-4; D is ambiguous. CDR1 and CDR2 from the germline V gene are SGHVS and FNYEAQ. The CDR3 extends over 17 amino acids. Trimming removed 5 bases from V and 5 bases from J, with 21 bases in between. The CDR3 region is CASSPYGRQTKNEKLFF. CDR3 DNA sequence: TGTGCCAGCAGCCCATATGGGCGGCAGACGAAAAATGAAAAACTGTTTTTT.

The J gene is TRBJ1-1, the V gene TRBV7-9; possible D gene TRBD1, 5 bases. Between the trimmed V and J ends, which lost 5 bases and 7 bases, there was a span of 20 bases. This CDR3 has 15 amino acids. Germline values: CDR1 SEHNR, CDR2 FQNEAQ (reference sequence). The CDR3 bases are TGTGCCAGCAGCGATCCATTTGACAGACGGGATGAAGCTTTCTTT. Protein sequence: CASSDPFDRRDEAFF.

This clonotype was counted only a few times. The chain recombines TRBV5-1 with TRBJ2-3; 9 bases map to TRBD2. Germline values: CDR1 SGHRS, CDR2 YFSETQ. The CDR3 contains 15 residues. J gave up 5 bases and V 2 bases, and 6 bases lay outside the gene matches. The CDR3 DNA reads TGCGCCAGCAGCTTCGGCGGGGGGGGCGGAGATACGCAGTATTTT. It codes for CASSFGGGGGDTQYF.

This clonotype was observed at least ten times. One junction end does not reproduce the germline sequence, and a read error may be involved. J is TRBJ2-5 and V is TRBV29-1; possibly TRBD2 for D (5 bases). This CDR3 is built from 10 residues. CDR1 is SQVTM, CDR2 ANQGSEA, per germline. The CDR3 reads CSVEDPRVDF. In DNA, the CDR3 is TGCAGCGTTGAAGATCCGAGGGTGGACTTC. Combining the CDR3 with reference TRBV29-1 and TRBJ2-5 gives the whole variable domain SAVISQKPSRDICQRGTSLTIQCQVDSQVTMMFWYRQQPGQSLTLIATANQGSEATYESGFVIDKFPISRPNLTFSTLTVSNMSPEDSSIYLCSVEDPRVDFGPGTRLLVL.

This clonotype turned up a few times. J is TRBJ1-5 and V is TRBV5-1, with D perhaps TRBD1 (6 bases). This CDR3 has 16 amino acids. Germline CDR1 reads SGHRS; CDR2 reads YFSETQ. V dropped 1 base and J dropped 0 bases, with 11 bases sitting between them. Here the CDR3 reads CASSLMPGDSNQPQHF. The CDR3 DNA is TGCGCCAGCAGCTTGATGCCAGGGGATAGCAATCAGCCCCAGCATTTT.

This clonotype showed up many times. The CDR3 nucleotides are TGTGCCAGCAGCCAAGATGTCGGGATGGGCGAGACCCAGTACTTC. Translated, it gives CASSQDVGMGETQYF. The rearrangement links TRBV4-2 to TRBJ2-5; a weak D match, TRBD2 (5 bases). CDR1 and CDR2 from the germline V gene are LGHNA and YNFKEQ. The CDR3 sequence is 15 residues long. Deletions cut 0 bases from V and 5 bases from J, with 13 bases between.

A few counts support this clonotype. DNA of the CDR3: TGTGCCAGCAGCTTAGCCGAGAGAGATACGCAGTATTTT. Amino acid sequence: CASSLAERDTQYF. This chain uses TRBV7-2 with TRBJ2-3; D gene uncertain. The CDR3 is made up of 13 amino acids. V was shortened by 0 bases and J by 5 bases, with 6 bases between the two germline ends. Looked up from germline, CDR1 is SGHTA and CDR2 is FQGNSA.

Only a few counts were recorded for this clonotype. The genes are TRBV9 and TRBJ2-5; D not resolved. Between the trimmed V and J ends, which lost 0 bases and 0 bases, there was a span of 12 bases. Germline CDR1 SGDLS, CDR2 YYNGEE. The CDR3 runs 16 residues. CDR3 sequence (DNA): TGTGCCAGCAGCGTAGACTCTTGGGCAGACCAAGAGACCCAGTACTTC. It yields the protein CASSVDSWADQETQYF.

The CDR3 DNA is TGTGCCAGTAGTATCCTACAGGGGGCGGCTCAGCCCCAGCATTTT. This encodes CASSILQGAAQPQHF. The genes are TRBV19 and TRBJ1-5; 9 nucleotides align to TRBD1. CDR1 and CDR2 from the germline V gene are LNHDA and SQIVND (reference sequence). J lost 6 bases, V lost 3 bases, and 6 bases had no gene match. The CDR3 is made up of 15 amino acids.

This clonotype was counted ten times or more. The J gene is TRBJ2-7, the V gene TRBV12-3 or TRBV12-4, with D perhaps matching TRBD2 (5 bases). V lost 6 bases and J 7 bases, leaving 13 bases between the germline ends. The CDR3 runs to 12 residues. This CDR3 is CASSPAGREQYF. The CDR3 DNA follows: TGTGCCAGCAGCCCCGCGGGTAGAGAGCAGTACTTC.

V gene TRBV5-1 combines with J gene TRBJ2-3; TRBD2 might be the D (5 bases). Germline V gives CDR1 SGHRS, CDR2 YFSETQ. The CDR3 is 16 residues long. With 1 base removed from V and 0 bases from J, the gap between germline ends came to 12 bases. CDR3 DNA: TGCGCCAGCAGCTTGTACGTCGGGGTTAGCACAGATACGCAGTATTTT. It is translated as CASSLYVGVSTDTQYF.

V and J are TRBV7-3 and TRBJ2-1, with TRBD2 identical over 11 bases. Trimming took 0 bases from V and 9 from J; bases not matched to a gene: 4. The CDR3 has 15 amino acids. Germline V lookup: CDR1 SGHTA, CDR2 FQGTGA. The CDR3 sequence: CASSLTSGGAFEQFF. The CDR3 DNA is TGTGCCAGCAGCTTAACTAGCGGGGGGGCCTTTGAGCAGTTCTTC.

This clonotype was detected only a few times. The chain links TRBV9 to TRBJ1-2; 8 bases match TRBD1. CDR3 length: 14 amino acids. CDR1 SGDLS and CDR2 YYNGEE come from the germline V gene. Trimming at V came to 2 bases and at J to 8 bases, leaving 8 bases not matched to a gene. In nucleotides, the CDR3 is TGTGCCAGCAGCGTTCAGGGGGCGCGAAACGGCTACACCTTC. Amino acid sequence: CASSVQGARNGYTF.

The chain is built from TRBV10-3 and TRBJ2-2; 9 bases line up with TRBD2. The CDR3 sequence is 19 residues long. J was trimmed by 0 bases and V by 0 bases; bases with no gene match: 8. CDR1 is ENHRY, CDR2 SYGVKD, per germline. Here the CDR3 reads CAISESTIAGAANTGELFF. In DNA form, the CDR3 reads TGTGCCATCAGTGAGTCGACTATAGCGGGGGCCGCGAACACCGGGGAGCTGTTTTTT.